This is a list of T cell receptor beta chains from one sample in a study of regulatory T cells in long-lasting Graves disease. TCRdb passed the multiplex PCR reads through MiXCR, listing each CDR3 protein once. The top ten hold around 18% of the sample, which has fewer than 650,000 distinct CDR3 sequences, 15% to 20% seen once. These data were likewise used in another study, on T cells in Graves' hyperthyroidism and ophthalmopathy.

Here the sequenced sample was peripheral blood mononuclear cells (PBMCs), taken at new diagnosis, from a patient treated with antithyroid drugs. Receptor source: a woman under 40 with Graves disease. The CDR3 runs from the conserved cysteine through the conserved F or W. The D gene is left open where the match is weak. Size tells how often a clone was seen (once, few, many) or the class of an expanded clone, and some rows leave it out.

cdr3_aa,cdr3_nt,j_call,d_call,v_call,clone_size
CASSHSKQAGNTGTDTQYF,TGTGCCAGCAGCCATTCCAAACAAGCGGGTAACACGGGCACAGATACGCAGTATTTT,TRBJ2-3,-,TRBV7-9,-
CASSPLRSYNEQFF,TGTGCCAGCTCCCCCTTACGCTCCTACAATGAGCAGTTCTTC,TRBJ2-1,-,TRBV28,-
CASSLRVRTESSYEQYF,TGTGCCAGCAGTTTAAGGGTTAGGACGGAAAGCTCCTACGAGCAGTACTTC,TRBJ2-7,-,TRBV12-3/TRBV12-4,many
CASSPRYLNTEAFF,TGTGCCAGCAGCCCACGGTATTTGAACACTGAAGCTTTCTTT,TRBJ1-1,-,TRBV28,-
CASSPPQDSYGYTF,TGTGCCAGCAGCCCACCACAGGACAGCTATGGCTACACCTTC,TRBJ1-2,-,TRBV7-9,-
CASRRDREGLTGTIYF,TGTGCCAGCAGACGCGACAGGGAAGGACTAACCGGCACCATATATTTT,TRBJ1-3,TRBD1,TRBV6-1,few
CASSQVAGASYNEQFF,TGTGCCAGCAGCCAAGTGGCAGGGGCAAGCTACAATGAGCAGTTCTTC,TRBJ2-1,-,TRBV3-1,-
CASRAPGQANTGELFF,TGTGCCAGCAGAGCACCGGGACAGGCGAACACCGGGGAGCTGTTTTTT,TRBJ2-2,TRBD1,TRBV6-1,many
CASSQDTTGSSPNYGYTF,TGTGCCAGCAGCCAAGATACAACAGGGAGTTCCCCTAACTATGGCTACACCTTC,TRBJ1-2,-,TRBV4-2,few
CASRPGPTGNTIYF,TGTGCCAGTAGACCCGGGCCAACTGGAAACACCATATATTTT,TRBJ1-3,-,TRBV19,few
CASSSGGSRIDTQYF,TGTGCCAGCAGTTCAGGGGGTTCCCGTATAGATACGCAGTATTTT,TRBJ2-3,TRBD1,TRBV6-2/TRBV6-3,few
CASRPATSLGSFADTQYF,TGTGCCAGCAGGCCTGCCACTAGCTTAGGATCGTTCGCAGATACGCAGTATTTT,TRBJ2-3,-,TRBV28,-
CATSDTDANSYNEQFF,TGTGCCACCAGTGATACCGACGCAAACTCCTACAATGAGCAGTTCTTC,TRBJ2-1,-,TRBV24-1,few
CASRTGGSSSPLHF,TGTGCCAGCAGGACAGGGGGCTCGAGTTCACCCCTCCACTTT,TRBJ1-6,TRBD1,TRBV27,few
CASSPLSVLGSTLRF,TGTGCCAGCAGCCCCCTCTCGGTACTCGGTTCAACCCTCCGCTTT,TRBJ1-1,-,TRBV27,-
CASSVMGGSSPLYNEQFF,TGTGCCAGCAGCGTTATGGGCGGGAGTTCCCCCCTCTACAATGAGCAGTTCTTC,TRBJ2-1,TRBD2,TRBV9,few
CAISASGSNEKLFF,TGTGCCATCAGCGCATCGGGGTCTAATGAAAAACTGTTTTTT,TRBJ1-4,-,TRBV10-3,many
CASSPPAASKGSPLHF,TGTGCCAGCAGCCCACCCGCCGCCAGTAAGGGTTCACCCCTCCACTTT,TRBJ1-6,-,TRBV7-9,-
CASSQESTIYF,TGTGCCAGCAGCCAAGAATCAACCATATATTTT,TRBJ1-3,-,TRBV3-1,few
CASSAGVAGYTF,TGTGCCAGCAGTGCAGGGGTCGCGGGCTACACCTTC,TRBJ1-2,-,TRBV2,-
CAWSVGGPNEQFF,TGTGCCTGGAGTGTAGGGGGTCCCAATGAGCAGTTCTTC,TRBJ2-1,-,TRBV30,-
CASSLAQVPYEQYF,TGTGCTAGCAGCTTAGCACAGGTCCCCTACGAGCAGTACTTC,TRBJ2-7,-,TRBV7-7,many
CASSIDMGRAYEQYF,TGTGCCAGCAGTATAGACATGGGTAGGGCCTACGAGCAGTACTTC,TRBJ2-7,-,TRBV27,many
CASSPLVGGNNEQFF,TGTGCCAGCAGTCCCCTGGTAGGGGGGAACAATGAGCAGTTCTTC,TRBJ2-1,-,TRBV6-1,-
CASSQRPPSSYEQYF,TGTGCCAGCAGCCAAAGGCCCCCGAGCTCCTACGAGCAGTACTTC,TRBJ2-7,-,TRBV14,few
CASSEVVVGAEAFF,TGTGCCAGCAGTGAAGTAGTAGTGGGTGCTGAAGCTTTCTTT,TRBJ1-1,-,TRBV6-1,many
CASRAGTGALAGYGYTF,TGTGCCAGCAGAGCCGGGACAGGGGCCCTCGCTGGCTATGGCTACACCTTC,TRBJ1-2,TRBD1,TRBV6-1,few
CASTLAAPPNNEQFF,TGTGCCAGTACCCTAGCGGCACCCCCGAACAATGAGCAGTTCTTC,TRBJ2-1,TRBD2,TRBV6-1,-
CASTRVYAPEELFF,TGTGCCAGCACCAGGGTTTACGCACCCGAGGAACTGTTTTTT,TRBJ1-4,-,TRBV6-1,-
CASRVTGENQPQHF,TGTGCCAGTAGAGTCACAGGGGAGAATCAGCCCCAGCATTTT,TRBJ1-5,TRBD1,TRBV19,-
CASSLGQTFYNEQFF,TGTGCCAGCAGCTTGGGACAAACTTTCTACAATGAGCAGTTCTTC,TRBJ2-1,-,TRBV7-3,-
CASSFKSSLTGEYGYTF,TGTGCCAGCAGTTTTAAGTCCTCTCTGACAGGGGAGTACGGCTACACCTTC,TRBJ1-2,TRBD1,TRBV27,many
CASSPPFGEQYF,TGTGCCAGCTCACCACCGTTCGGGGAGCAGTACTTC,TRBJ2-7,-,TRBV18,few
CASSPRTGEQYF,TGTGCCAGCTCCCCCCGCACGGGGGAGCAGTACTTC,TRBJ2-7,-,TRBV18,many
CASSDGSTDTQYF,TGTGCCAGCAGTGATGGATCCACAGATACGCAGTATTTT,TRBJ2-3,-,TRBV6-4,many
CASSLRGLDYNEQFF,TGTGCCAGCAGCTTACGGGGTTTGGACTACAATGAGCAGTTCTTC,TRBJ2-1,-,TRBV7-2,many
CSARAGTRYEQYF,TGCAGTGCTCGAGCCGGGACACGCTACGAGCAGTACTTC,TRBJ2-7,-,TRBV20-1,-